This entry describes one T cell receptor beta chain. Assay: immunoSEQ multiplex PCR; the TCRdb copy retains only in-frame clones and omits some. The data hold under 400,000 clones, with approximately 89% observed a single time. These data come from a study of blood T cell repertoires in COVID-19. Whole-study context: Acute and convalescent COVID-19 samples came from the United States, Italy and Spain.

The CDR3 runs to 15 residues. With 2 bases removed from V and 3 bases from J, the gap between germline ends came to 8 bases. CDR1 and CDR2 (germline): MRHNA, SNTAGT. The origin of this receptor is a man between 35 and 55 years old in a cohort exposed to, infected with or recovered from COVID-19 (not recorded which). The J gene is TRBJ1-6, the V gene TRBV6-4, with D perhaps matching TRBD1 (5 bases). Input material: PBMCs or T cells enriched from blood (not recorded which). Here the CDR3 DNA reads TGTGCCAGCAGTGACGACAGTGGCTATAATTCACCCCTCCACTTT. Amino acid sequence: CASSDDSGYNSPLHF.